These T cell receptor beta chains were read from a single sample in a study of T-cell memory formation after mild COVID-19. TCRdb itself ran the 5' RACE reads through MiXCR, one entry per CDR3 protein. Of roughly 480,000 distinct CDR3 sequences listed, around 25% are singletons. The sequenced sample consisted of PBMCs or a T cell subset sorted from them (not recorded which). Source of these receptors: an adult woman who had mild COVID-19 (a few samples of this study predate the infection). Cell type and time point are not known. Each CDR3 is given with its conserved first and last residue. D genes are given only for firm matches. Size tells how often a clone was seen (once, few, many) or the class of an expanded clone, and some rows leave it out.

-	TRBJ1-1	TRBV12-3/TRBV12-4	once	CASSFGGFSSPAFF	TGTGCCAGCAGTTTCGGGGGCTTCTCAAGTCCGGCTTTCTTT
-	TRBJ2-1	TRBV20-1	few	CSARSGLGYNEQFF	TGCAGTGCTAGATCTGGGTTAGGTTACAATGAGCAGTTCTTC
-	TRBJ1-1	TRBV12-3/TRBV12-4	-	CASKRSSTEAFF	TGTGCCAGCAAGAGATCTTCCACTGAAGCTTTCTTT
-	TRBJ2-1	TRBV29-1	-	CSAQRPPGNEQFF	TGCAGCGCCCAGCGGCCCCCGGGGAATGAGCAGTTCTTC
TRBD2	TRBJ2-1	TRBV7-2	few	CASSKGLAGSNEQFF	TGTGCCAGCAGCAAAGGCCTAGCGGGAAGCAATGAGCAGTTCTTC
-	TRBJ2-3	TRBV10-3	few	CATSGSTDTQYF	TGTGCCACGAGCGGAAGCACAGATACGCAGTATTTT
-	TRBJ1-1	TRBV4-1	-	CASSQAPSGPEALF	TGCGCCAGCAGCCAAGCACCGTCTGGCCCTGAAGCTTTATTT
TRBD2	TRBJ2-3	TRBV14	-	CASSHRLAGSTDTQYF	TGTGCCAGCAGCCACCGACTAGCGGGGAGCACAGATACGCAGTATTTT
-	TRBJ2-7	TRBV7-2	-	CASSPQGRPEQYF	TGTGCCAGCAGCCCACAGGGACGGCCCGAGCAGTACTTC
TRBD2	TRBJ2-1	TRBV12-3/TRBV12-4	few	CASSPPGWGGGPNEQFF	TGTGCCAGCAGTCCTCCCGGTTGGGGCGGGGGGCCCAATGAGCAGTTCTTC
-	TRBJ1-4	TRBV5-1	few	CASSLVFNEKLFF	TGCGCCAGCAGCTTGGTGTTTAATGAAAAACTGTTTTTT
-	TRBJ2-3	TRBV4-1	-	CASSQDLGAGTDTQYF	TGCGCCAGCAGCCAAGATCTGGGCGCGGGTACAGATACGCAGTATTTT
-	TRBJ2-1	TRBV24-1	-	CATSDYSGGSYNEQFF	TGTGCCACCAGTGATTACTCAGGGGGGTCCTACAATGAGCAGTTCTTC
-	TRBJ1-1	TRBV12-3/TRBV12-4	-	CASSPGVTAFF	TGTGCCAGCAGTCCGGGGGTGACAGCTTTCTTT
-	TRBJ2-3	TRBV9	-	CASSVGHYTDTQYF	TGTGCCAGCAGCGTCGGACACTACACAGATACGCAGTATTTT
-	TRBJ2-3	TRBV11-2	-	CASSSPARGGTQYF	TGTGCCAGCAGCTCCCCGGCTCGGGGCGGTACGCAGTATTTT
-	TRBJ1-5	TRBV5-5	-	CASSSMSLGWNQPQHF	TGTGCCAGCAGCTCAATGTCATTGGGTTGGAATCAGCCCCAGCATTTT
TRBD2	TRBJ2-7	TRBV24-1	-	CATSTSVGRADEQYF	TGTGCCACGTCAACCTCGGTCGGGAGGGCCGACGAGCAGTACTTC
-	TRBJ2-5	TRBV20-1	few	CSAGRQQETQYF	TGCAGTGCTGGACGTCAGCAAGAGACCCAGTACTTC
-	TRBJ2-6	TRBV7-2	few	CASSLEGGPGANVLTF	TGTGCCAGCAGCTTAGAAGGCGGTCCTGGGGCCAACGTCCTGACTTTC
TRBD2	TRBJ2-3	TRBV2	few	CASSGGLATDTQYF	TGTGCCAGCAGTGGGGGACTAGCTACAGATACGCAGTATTTT
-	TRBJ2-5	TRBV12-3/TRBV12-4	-	CASTTPILLETQYF	TGTGCCAGCACCACGCCCATACTGTTAGAGACCCAGTACTTC
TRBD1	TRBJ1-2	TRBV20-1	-	CSASTGGYGYTF	TGCAGTGCATCGACAGGGGGCTATGGCTACACCTTC
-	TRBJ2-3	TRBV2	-	CASSEARGKADTQYF	TGTGCCAGCAGTGAAGCCCGGGGTAAGGCAGATACGCAGTATTTT
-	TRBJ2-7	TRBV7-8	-	CASSLVQYREQYF	TGTGCCAGCAGCTTAGTTCAGTATAGGGAGCAGTACTTC
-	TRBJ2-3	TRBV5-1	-	CASSFLTGSSMTDTQYF	TGCGCCAGCAGCTTTTTGACAGGCTCCTCTATGACAGATACGCAGTATTTT
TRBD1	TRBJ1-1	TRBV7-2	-	CASSFGTGVTEAFF	TGTGCCAGCAGCTTCGGGACAGGGGTCACTGAAGCTTTCTTT
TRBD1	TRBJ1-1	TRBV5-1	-	CAITSGDSNTEAFF	TGCGCCATCACGAGCGGGGACAGCAACACTGAAGCTTTCTTT
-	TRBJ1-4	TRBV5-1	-	CASSPGDGDEKLFF	TGCGCCAGCAGCCCGGGGGACGGAGACGAAAAACTGTTTTTT
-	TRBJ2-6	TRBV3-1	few	CASSQGTGANVLTF	TGTGCCAGCAGCCAAGGGACTGGGGCCAACGTCCTGACTTTC
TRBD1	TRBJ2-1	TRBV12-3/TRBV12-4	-	CASSLFRGSSNEQFF	TGTGCCAGCAGTTTGTTCAGGGGGAGTTCGAATGAGCAGTTCTTC
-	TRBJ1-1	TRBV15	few	CATSREPNTEAFF	TGTGCCACCAGCCGGGAACCGAACACTGAAGCTTTCTTT
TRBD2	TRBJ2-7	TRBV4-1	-	CASSQGAGGSSYEQYF	TGCGCCAGCAGCCAAGGGGCGGGGGGGAGCTCCTACGAGCAGTACTTC
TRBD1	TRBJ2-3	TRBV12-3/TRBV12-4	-	CASSLTGPVDTQYF	TGTGCCAGCAGTCTGACAGGGCCAGTAGATACGCAGTATTTT
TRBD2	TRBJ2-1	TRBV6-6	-	CASSYRELAEPYNEQFF	TGTGCCAGCAGTTACAGGGAACTAGCGGAACCTTACAATGAGCAGTTCTTC
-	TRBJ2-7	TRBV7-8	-	CASSSFQLGSSYEQYF	TGTGCCAGCAGCTCCTTCCAGCTTGGCAGCTCCTACGAGCAGTACTTC
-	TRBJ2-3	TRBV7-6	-	CASSLWSAETQYF	TGTGCCAGCAGCCTATGGTCCGCGGAGACGCAGTATTTT
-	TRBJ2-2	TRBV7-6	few	CASSRQGSASNTGELFF	TGTGCCAGCAGCCGTCAGGGATCGGCCTCGAACACCGGGGAGCTGTTTTTT
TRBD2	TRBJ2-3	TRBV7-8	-	CASSVEGSGRHTQYF	TGTGCCAGCAGCGTAGAGGGCAGCGGGAGACATACGCAGTATTTT
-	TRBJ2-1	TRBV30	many	CAWSRDPGREQFF	TGTGCCTGGAGCCGGGACCCCGGGAGAGAGCAGTTCTTC
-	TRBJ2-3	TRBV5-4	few	CAIPGEGTTDTQYF	TGTGCCATCCCAGGGGAGGGAACGACAGATACGCAGTATTTT
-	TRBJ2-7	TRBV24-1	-	CATSDSFEQYF	TGTGCCACCAGTGACTCTTTCGAGCAGTACTTC
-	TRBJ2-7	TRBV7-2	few	CASSLTWGVLSYEQYF	TGTGCCAGCAGCCTCACCTGGGGCGTTCTTTCCTACGAGCAGTACTTC
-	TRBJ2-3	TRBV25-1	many	CARTGDTDTQYF	TGTGCCAGGACAGGAGACACAGATACGCAGTATTTT
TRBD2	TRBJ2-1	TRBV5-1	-	CASSLGSGGAFNEQFF	TGCGCCAGCAGCTTGGGTAGCGGGGGGGCCTTCAATGAGCAGTTCTTC
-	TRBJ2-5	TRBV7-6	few	CASSFTRSLETQYF	TGTGCCAGCAGCTTCACGAGGAGTTTGGAGACCCAGTACTTC
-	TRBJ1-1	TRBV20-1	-	CSASRVQGLTEAFF	TGCAGTGCTAGTCGGGTTCAGGGGTTAACTGAAGCTTTCTTT
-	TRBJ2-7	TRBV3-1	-	CASSQGFRGASYEQYF	TGTGCCAGCAGCCAAGGGTTCAGGGGAGCCTCCTACGAGCAGTACTTC
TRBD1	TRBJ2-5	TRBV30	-	CAWDSGTGRETQYF	TGTGCCTGGGATTCGGGGACAGGGAGAGAGACCCAGTACTTC
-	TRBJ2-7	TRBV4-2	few	CASSQGLDYVGEQYF	TGTGCCAGCAGCCAAGGTTTAGACTACGTGGGCGAGCAGTACTTC
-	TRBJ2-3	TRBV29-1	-	CSHTSMGTDTQYF	TGCAGCCATACTAGCATGGGCACAGATACGCAGTATTTT